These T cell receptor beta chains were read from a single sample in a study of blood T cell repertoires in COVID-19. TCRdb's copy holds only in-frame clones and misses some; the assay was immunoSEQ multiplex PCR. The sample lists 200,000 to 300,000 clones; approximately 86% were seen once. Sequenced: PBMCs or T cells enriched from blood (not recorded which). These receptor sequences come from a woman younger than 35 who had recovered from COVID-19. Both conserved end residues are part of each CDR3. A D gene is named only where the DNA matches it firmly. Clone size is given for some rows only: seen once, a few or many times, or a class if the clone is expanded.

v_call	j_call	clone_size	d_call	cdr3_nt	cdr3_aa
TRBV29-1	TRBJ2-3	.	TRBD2	TGCAGCGTTGATAGACTAGCGGGGGCCAAATCTGATACGCAGTATTTT	CSVDRLAGAKSDTQYF
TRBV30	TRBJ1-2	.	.	TGTGCCTGGAGTGGAAACTTCTATGGCTACACCTTC	CAWSGNFYGYTF
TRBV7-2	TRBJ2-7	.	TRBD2	TGTGCCAGCAGCTTAGGACTAGCGGTCTCCTACGAGCAGTACTTC	CASSLGLAVSYEQYF
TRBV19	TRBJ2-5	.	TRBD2	TGTGCCAGTAGTATGGGGACTAGCTTTGAGACCCAGTACTTC	CASSMGTSFETQYF
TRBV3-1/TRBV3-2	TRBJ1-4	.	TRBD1	TGTGCCAGCAGCCACGGGCCGACAGGGGGTGAAAAACTGTTTTTT	CASSHGPTGGEKLFF
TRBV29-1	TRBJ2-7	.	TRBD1	TGCAGCGTTGACCTGGGACAGGGGGCGCGGTGGGAGCAGTACTTC	CSVDLGQGARWEQYF
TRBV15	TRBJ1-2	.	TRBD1	TGTGCCACCAGCAGAGATCGTGGGACAGGCTATGGCTACACCTTC	CATSRDRGTGYGYTF
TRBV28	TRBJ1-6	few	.	TGTGCCAGCGGAGTGGGTGGTTGGGGAGAACTAAATTCACCCCTCCACTTT	CASGVGGWGELNSPLHF
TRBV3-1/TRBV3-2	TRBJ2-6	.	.	TGTGCCAGCAGTCGACAGGTCTCTGGGGCCAACGTCCTGACTTTC	CASSRQVSGANVLTF
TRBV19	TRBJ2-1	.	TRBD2	TGTGCCAGTAGTCCATCCGGGACTAGCGGGAGGGTTTACAATGAGCAGTTCTTC	CASSPSGTSGRVYNEQFF
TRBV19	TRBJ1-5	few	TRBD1	TGTGCCAGTGTTGACAGGGGAAGCAATCAGCCCCAGCATTTT	CASVDRGSNQPQHF
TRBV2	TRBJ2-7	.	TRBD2	TGTGCCAGCAGTGAACCGCTAGCGGTCTACGAGCAGTACTTC	CASSEPLAVYEQYF
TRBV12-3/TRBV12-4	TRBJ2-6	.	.	TGTGCCAGCAGTCTCAACGTCCTGACTTTC	CASSLNVLTF
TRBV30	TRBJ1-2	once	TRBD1	TGTGCCTGGAGCCTCAGAGCCGGGACAGCTTTAGGGTATGGCTACACCTTC	CAWSLRAGTALGYGYTF
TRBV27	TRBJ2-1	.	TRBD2	TGTGCCAGCAGGACTAGCGGAGGGGGGAATGAGCAGTTCTTC	CASRTSGGGNEQFF
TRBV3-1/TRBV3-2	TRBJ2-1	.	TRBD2	TGTGCCAGCAGCCTCGCCCCCGGACTAGCGACCAATGAGCAGTTCTTC	CASSLAPGLATNEQFF
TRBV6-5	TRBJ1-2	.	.	TGTGCCTCCGGGGACACCTTCTCCCGGTCGGACGGCTACACCTTC	CASGDTFSRSDGYTF
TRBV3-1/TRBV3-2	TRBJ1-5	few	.	TGTGCCAGCAGTCGTTCCCTGGCGGTACGGCAGCCCCAGCATTTT	CASSRSLAVRQPQHF
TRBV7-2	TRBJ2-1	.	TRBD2	TGTGCCAGCAGCCCAACTAGCGGGGCCTACAATGAGCAGTTCTTC	CASSPTSGAYNEQFF
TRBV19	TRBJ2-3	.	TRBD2	TGTGCCAGTAGTATCTTCAGTTGGACTAGCGGGAGCGCGGTCACAGATACGCAGTATTTT	CASSIFSWTSGSAVTDTQYF